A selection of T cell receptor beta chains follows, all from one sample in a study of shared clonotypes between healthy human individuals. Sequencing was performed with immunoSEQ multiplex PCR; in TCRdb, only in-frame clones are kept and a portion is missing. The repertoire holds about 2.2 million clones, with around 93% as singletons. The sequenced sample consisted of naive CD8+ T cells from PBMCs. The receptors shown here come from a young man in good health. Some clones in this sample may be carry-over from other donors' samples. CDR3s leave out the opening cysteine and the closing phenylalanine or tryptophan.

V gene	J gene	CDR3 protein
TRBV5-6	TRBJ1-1	ASSPPPWNMNTEAF
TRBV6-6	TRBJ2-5	ASSARQLGETQY
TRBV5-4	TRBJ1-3	ASSPDRSSGNTIY
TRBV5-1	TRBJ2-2	ASSYEGTGELF
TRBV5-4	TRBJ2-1	ASSLGAGGWNNEQF
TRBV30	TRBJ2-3	AWSRSPDGHTDTQY
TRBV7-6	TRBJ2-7	ASSLGEGYPYEQY
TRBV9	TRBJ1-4	ASSVTGSGDRLF
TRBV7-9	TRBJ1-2	ASSLEIYGYT
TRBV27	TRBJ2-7	ASALAGGPLYEQY
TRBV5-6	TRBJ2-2	ASSLALAGGTGELF
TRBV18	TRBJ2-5	ASSPGTFRTGQETQY
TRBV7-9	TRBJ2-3	ASSVGLAGRGGTQY
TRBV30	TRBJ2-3	AWRVGAGTDTQY
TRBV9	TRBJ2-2	ASSVDDGSTGELF
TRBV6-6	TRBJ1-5	ASSADRNQPQH
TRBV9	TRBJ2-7	ASSVAWYGPYEQY
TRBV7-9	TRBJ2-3	ASSFRDRGIGYSTDTQY
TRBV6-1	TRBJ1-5	ASSEGEDAYSNQPQH
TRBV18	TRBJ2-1	ASSHEGAYNEQF
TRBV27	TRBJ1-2	ASSPGVGATT
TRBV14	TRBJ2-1	ASSRGLAGVNNEQF
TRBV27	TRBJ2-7	ARTWTGGWCLNHEQY
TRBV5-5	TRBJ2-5	ASRTGRQSGETQY
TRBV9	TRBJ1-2	ASSSRQGAKANYGYT
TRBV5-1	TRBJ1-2	ASSLYSNPNYGYT
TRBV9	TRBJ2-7	ASSASSRVLAEGYEQY
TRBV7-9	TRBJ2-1	ASAPSANEQF
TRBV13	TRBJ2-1	ASSSRDRGYNEQF
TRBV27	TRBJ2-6	ASSPTPFPRTSYFSGANVLT
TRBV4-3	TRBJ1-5	ASSQGLWGNQPQH
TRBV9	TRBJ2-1	ASSPFRLAAEQF
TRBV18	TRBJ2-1	ASSGNEQF
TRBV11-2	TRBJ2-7	ASSGRTTGSYEQY
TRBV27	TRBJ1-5	ASSFGGPSGQPQH
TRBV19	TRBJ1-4	ASSRQASEKLF
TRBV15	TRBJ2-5	ATSHTQREGIYQETQY
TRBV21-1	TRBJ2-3	ASGGLAGGSTDTQY
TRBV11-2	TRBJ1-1	ASSLGPGQLMNTEAF
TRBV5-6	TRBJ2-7	ASSWTVSYEQY
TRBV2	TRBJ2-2	ASSGTPWSANTGELF
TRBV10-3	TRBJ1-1	AIRDSAEAF
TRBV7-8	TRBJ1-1	ASSPRTRKTEAF
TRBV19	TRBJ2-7	ASSIFGHSYEQY
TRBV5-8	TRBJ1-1	ASSRPRVNTEAF
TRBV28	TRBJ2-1	ASSLDRGYNREQF
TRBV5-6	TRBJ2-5	ASSLELAPYQETQY
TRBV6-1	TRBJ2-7	ASDQGTLAREQY
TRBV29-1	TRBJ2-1	SAGGYLRLGQNEQF
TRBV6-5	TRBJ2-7	ASSYWGQGGEEQY
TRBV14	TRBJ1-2	ASSNHRDTYNYGYT
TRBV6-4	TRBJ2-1	ASSDSGTSSYNEQF
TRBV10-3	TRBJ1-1	AISEVGSRGRLGAF
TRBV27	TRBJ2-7	ASSPVRGGYEQY
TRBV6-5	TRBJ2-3	ASSYLGSGGSDTQY
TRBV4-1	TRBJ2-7	ASSQVSDWRGYEQY
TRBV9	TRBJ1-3	ASSVGAGAGNTIY